This T cell receptor beta chain was captured by sequencing in a study of T cells expressing NK-cell markers. The length of the CDR3 is 16 residues. CDR1 is MNHNS and CDR2 is SASEGT in the germline V gene. From its re-call of the 5' RACE reads, TCRdb lists each CDR3 protein once, without DNA. This table holds about 160,000 distinct CDR3 sequences. The receptor's source is a woman aged 18 to 75 in good health. The chain is built from TRBV6-1 and TRBJ2-1; TCRdb names TRBD2, which stays unverified in the absence of DNA. Sequencing was carried out using blood T cells: a sorted CD56 or NKG2C T cell subset, CD4+ or CD8+ T cells, or bulk PBMC T cells (not recorded which). Here the CDR3 reads CASRGPGRSSYNEQFF.